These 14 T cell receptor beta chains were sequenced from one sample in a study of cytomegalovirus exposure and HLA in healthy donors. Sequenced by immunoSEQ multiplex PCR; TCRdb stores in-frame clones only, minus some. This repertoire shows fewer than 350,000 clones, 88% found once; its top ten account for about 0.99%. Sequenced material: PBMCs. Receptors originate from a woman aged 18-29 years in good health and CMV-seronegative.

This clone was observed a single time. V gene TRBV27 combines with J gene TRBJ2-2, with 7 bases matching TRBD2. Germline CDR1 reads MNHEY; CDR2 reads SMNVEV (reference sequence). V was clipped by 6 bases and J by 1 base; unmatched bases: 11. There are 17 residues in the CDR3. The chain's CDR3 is CASSSIGLVMNTGELFF. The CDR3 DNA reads TGTGCCAGCAGCTCGATTGGACTAGTCATGAACACCGGGGAGCTGTTTTTT.

The CDR3 loop reads CAIARGTYNEQFF. CDR3 nucleotide sequence: TGTGCCATCGCGCGGGGGACCTACAATGAGCAGTTCTTC. The V and J genes are TRBV6-5 and TRBJ2-1; 7 bases are shared with TRBD2. Germline V gene sequence: CDR1 MNHEY, CDR2 SVGAGI. V lost 10 bases and J lost 2; bases outside the gene matches: 5. The CDR3 spans 13 residues.

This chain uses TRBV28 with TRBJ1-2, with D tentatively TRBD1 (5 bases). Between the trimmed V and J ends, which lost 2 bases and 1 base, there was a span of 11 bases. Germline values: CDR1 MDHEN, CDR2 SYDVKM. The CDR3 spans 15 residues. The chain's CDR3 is CASSLRGSSNYGYTF. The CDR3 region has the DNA TGTGCCAGCAGTTTAAGGGGCAGCAGTAACTATGGCTACACCTTC.

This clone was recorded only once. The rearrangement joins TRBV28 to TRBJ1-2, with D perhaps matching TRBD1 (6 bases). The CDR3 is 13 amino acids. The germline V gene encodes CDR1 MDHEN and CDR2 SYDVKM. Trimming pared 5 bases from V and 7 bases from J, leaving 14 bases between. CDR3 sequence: CASSRTGPSGYTF. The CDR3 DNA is TGTGCCAGCAGTCGAACAGGGCCTAGTGGCTACACCTTC.

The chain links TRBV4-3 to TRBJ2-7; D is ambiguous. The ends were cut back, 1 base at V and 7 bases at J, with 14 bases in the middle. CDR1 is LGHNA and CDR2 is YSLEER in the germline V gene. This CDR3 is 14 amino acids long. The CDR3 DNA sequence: TGCGCCAGCAGCCAAGTGAGGCATTCCCTAGAGCAGTACTTC. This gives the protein CASSQVRHSLEQYF.

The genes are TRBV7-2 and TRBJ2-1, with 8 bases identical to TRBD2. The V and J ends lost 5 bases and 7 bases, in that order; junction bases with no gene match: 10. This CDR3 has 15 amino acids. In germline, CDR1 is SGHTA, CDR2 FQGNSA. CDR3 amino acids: CASSPQAGVSNEQFF. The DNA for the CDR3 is TGTGCCAGCAGCCCCCAAGCGGGAGTATCTAATGAGCAGTTCTTC.

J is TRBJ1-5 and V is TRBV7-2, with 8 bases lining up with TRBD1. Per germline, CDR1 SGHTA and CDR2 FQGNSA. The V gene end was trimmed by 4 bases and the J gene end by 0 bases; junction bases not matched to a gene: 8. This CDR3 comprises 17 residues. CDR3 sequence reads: CASSSGQGRNSNQPQHF. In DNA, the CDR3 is TGTGCCAGCAGCTCCGGACAGGGTCGGAATAGCAATCAGCCCCAGCATTTT. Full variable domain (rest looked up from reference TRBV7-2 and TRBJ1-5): GAGVSQSPSNKVTEKGKDVELRCDPISGHTALYWYRQSLGQGLEFLIYFQGNSAPDKSGLPSDRFSAERTGGSVSTLTIQRTQQEDSAVYLCASSSGQGRNSNQPQHFGDGTRLSIL.

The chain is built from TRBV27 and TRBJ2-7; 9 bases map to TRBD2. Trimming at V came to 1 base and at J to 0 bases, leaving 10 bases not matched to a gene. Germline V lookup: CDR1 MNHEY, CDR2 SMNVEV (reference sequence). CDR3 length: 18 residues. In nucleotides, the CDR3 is TGTGCCAGCAGTTTATTTGGCGGGAGGGTCCTGAGCTCCTACGAGCAGTACTTC. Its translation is CASSLFGGRVLSSYEQYF.

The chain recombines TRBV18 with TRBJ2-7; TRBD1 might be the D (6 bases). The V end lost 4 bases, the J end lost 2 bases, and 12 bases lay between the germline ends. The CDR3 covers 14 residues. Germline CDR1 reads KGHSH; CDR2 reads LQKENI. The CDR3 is CASSRNGQTYEQYF. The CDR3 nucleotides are TGTGCCAGCTCACGAAACGGACAGACCTACGAGCAGTACTTC. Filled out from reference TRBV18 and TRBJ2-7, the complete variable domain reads NAGVMQNPRHLVRRRGQEARLRCSPMKGHSHVYWYRQLPEEGLKFMVYLQKENIIDESGMPKERFSAEFPKEGPSILRIQQVVRGDSAAYFCASSRNGQTYEQYFGPGTRLTVT.

CDR3 sequence: CASSFYPSSPLHF. The CDR3 DNA follows: TGTGCCAGCAGCTTTTATCCTTCTTCACCCCTCCACTTT. The chain couples TRBV7-2 to TRBJ1-6, with D unclear. V lost 3 bases, J lost 9 bases, and 9 bases lay in between. CDR3 size: 13 residues. Germline V gene lookup returns CDR1 SGHTA and CDR2 FQGNSA.

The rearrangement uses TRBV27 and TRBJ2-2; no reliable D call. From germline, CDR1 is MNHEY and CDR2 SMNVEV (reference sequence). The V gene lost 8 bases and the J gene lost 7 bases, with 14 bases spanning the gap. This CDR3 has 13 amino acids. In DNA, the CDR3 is TGTGCCAGCGTCCCAGGATTTGGCGGGGAGCTGTTTTTT. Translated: CASVPGFGGELFF.

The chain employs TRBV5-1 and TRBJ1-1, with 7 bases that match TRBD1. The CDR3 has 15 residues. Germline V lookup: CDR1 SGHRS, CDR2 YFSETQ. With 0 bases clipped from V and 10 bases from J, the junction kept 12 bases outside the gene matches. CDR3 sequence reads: CASSLARTGGQGAFF. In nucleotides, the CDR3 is TGCGCCAGCAGCTTGGCCAGGACAGGCGGTCAGGGAGCTTTCTTT. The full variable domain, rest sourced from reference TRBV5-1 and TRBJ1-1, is KAGVTQTPRYLIKTRGQQVTLSCSPISGHRSVSWYQQTPGQGLQFLFEYFSETQRNKGNFPGRFSGRQFSNSRSEMNVSTLELGDSALYLCASSLARTGGQGAFFGQGTRLTVV.

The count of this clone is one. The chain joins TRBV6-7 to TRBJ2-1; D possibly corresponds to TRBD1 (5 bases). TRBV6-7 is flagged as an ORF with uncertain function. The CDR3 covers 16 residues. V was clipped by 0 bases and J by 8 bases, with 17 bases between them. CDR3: CASSYSMNDSSYEQFF. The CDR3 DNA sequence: TGTGCCAGCAGTTACTCGATGAACGACAGTAGCTATGAGCAGTTCTTC.

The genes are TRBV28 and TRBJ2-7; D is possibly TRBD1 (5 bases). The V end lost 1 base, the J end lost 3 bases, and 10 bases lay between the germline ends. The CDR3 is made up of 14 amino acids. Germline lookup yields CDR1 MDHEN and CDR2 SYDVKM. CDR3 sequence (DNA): TGTGCCAGCAGTTTATCCCACAGGAACTACGAGCAGTACTTC. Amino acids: CASSLSHRNYEQYF.